These T cell receptor beta chains were read from a single sample in a study of response to subunit inactivated influenza vaccine. TCRdb processed the RT-PCR reads anew with MiXCR; each CDR3 protein has one entry. This table holds hundreds of thousands of distinct CDR3 sequences, around a sixth found once. Sample: PBMCs from blood, taken 11 to 12 days after vaccination. The receptors shown here come from a man aged 45-60 years who received an inactivated influenza vaccine. The CDR3 runs from the conserved cysteine through the conserved F or W. A D gene is named only where the DNA matches it firmly. Where a row states a size, it is once, few, many or the class of an expanded clone; other rows omit it.

size	V	D	J	CDR3	DNA
few	TRBV10-3	NA	TRBJ2-7	CAISPPGLSYEQYF	TGTGCCATCAGTCCACCCGGGCTCTCCTACGAGCAGTACTTC
NA	TRBV14	NA	TRBJ2-3	CASSHVAGDTQYF	TGTGCCAGCAGCCATGTCGCGGGAGATACGCAGTATTTT
NA	TRBV10-3	NA	TRBJ2-1	CAISERDKINEQFF	TGTGCCATCAGTGAAAGGGACAAAATAAATGAGCAGTTCTTC
NA	TRBV12-3/TRBV12-4	NA	TRBJ1-5	CASSLTRSPASNQPQHF	TGTGCCAGCAGTTTAACCCGGAGCCCCGCTAGCAATCAGCCCCAGCATTTT
few	TRBV24-1	NA	TRBJ2-1	CATSDPGGEEQFF	TGTGCCACCAGCGATCCAGGGGGGGAGGAGCAGTTCTTC
many	TRBV7-9	TRBD1	TRBJ1-4	CASSLAGTDNEKLFF	TGTGCCAGCAGCTTGGCGGGGACAGACAATGAAAAACTGTTTTTT
NA	TRBV7-9	TRBD1	TRBJ2-1	CASSISTGDAYNEQFF	TGTGCCAGCAGCATTTCGACAGGGGACGCATACAATGAGCAGTTCTTC
many	TRBV6-2/TRBV6-3	NA	TRBJ2-1	CASSYSGVSYNEQFF	TGTGCCAGCAGTTACTCCGGGGTTTCCTACAATGAGCAGTTCTTC
few	TRBV18	NA	TRBJ2-7	CASSPRQRAYEQYF	TGTGCCAGCTCACCTAGACAACGAGCCTACGAGCAGTACTTC
NA	TRBV2	NA	TRBJ2-3	CASSRRVAGAVSSADTQYF	TGTGCCAGCAGTCGGCGGGTGGCGGGGGCCGTATCAAGTGCGGATACGCAGTATTTT
NA	TRBV18	NA	TRBJ2-1	CASSRYQQGFNNEQFF	TGTGCCAGCTCACGATACCAGCAGGGATTTAACAATGAGCAGTTCTTC
NA	TRBV2	NA	TRBJ2-7	CASRQELREQYF	TGTGCCAGCAGGCAGGAGCTGAGGGAGCAGTACTTC
NA	TRBV30	NA	TRBJ1-4	CAWSVDPGYRVGGEKLFF	TGTGCCTGGAGTGTAGACCCCGGATACAGGGTCGGGGGTGAAAAACTGTTTTTT
NA	TRBV20-1	TRBD2	TRBJ2-5	CSAEEAGGPLETQYF	TGCAGTGCTGAAGAAGCGGGAGGGCCGCTGGAGACCCAGTACTTC
few	TRBV5-5	TRBD2	TRBJ2-2	CASSLFASGNTGELFF	TGTGCCAGCAGCTTGTTCGCTAGCGGAAACACCGGGGAGCTGTTTTTT
NA	TRBV5-4	TRBD1	TRBJ1-2	CASSFRAGGGHYGYTF	TGTGCCAGCAGCTTCAGGGCAGGGGGCGGACACTATGGCTACACCTTC
NA	TRBV30	NA	TRBJ2-7	CAWNDYSETDQTYEQYF	TGTGCCTGGAATGACTACTCAGAGACAGACCAAACCTACGAGCAGTACTTC
few	TRBV28	NA	TRBJ2-1	CASSGALEIRTRWYEQFF	TGTGCCAGCAGTGGGGCTCTAGAGATCCGGACAAGGTGGTATGAGCAGTTCTTC
few	TRBV12-3/TRBV12-4	NA	TRBJ2-7	CASSLTGIHEQYF	TGTGCCAGCAGTCTCACAGGGATTCACGAGCAGTACTTC
few	TRBV7-9	NA	TRBJ1-1	CASSRRRDTEAFF	TGTGCCAGCAGTAGACGACGGGACACTGAAGCTTTCTTT
NA	TRBV7-2	NA	TRBJ2-1	CASSLRPRGGEQFF	TGTGCCAGCAGCTTAAGACCGAGGGGGGGAGAGCAGTTCTTC
few	TRBV4-3	TRBD2	TRBJ2-1	CASSQAGGLGYEQFF	TGCGCCAGCAGCCAAGCGGGAGGCCTCGGTTATGAGCAGTTCTTC